One sample yielded the 27 T cell receptor beta chains listed below, sequenced in a study of OX40 agonist ivuxolimab in advanced cancers. Clones were read by immunoSEQ multiplex PCR, and TCRdb kept only the in-frame ones, dropping some. The repertoire has about 64,000 clones, 88% of them found once; the top ten carry approximately 0.67%. Sample: CD4+ or CD8+ T cells sorted from blood, taken in a trial of the OX40 agonist ivuxolimab. These receptors all stem from an adult with an advanced solid tumor such as melanoma, head and neck, liver or kidney cancer.

Details on this clone: One junction end does not reproduce the germline sequence, and a read error may be involved. The V call is TRBV6-5, the J call TRBJ2-4; D is perhaps TRBD1 (5 bases). CDR1 is MNHEY, CDR2 SVGAGI, per germline. This CDR3 has 16 residues. The CDR3 nucleotides are TGTGCCAGCAGGTACTCAGGGCCTGGGGCCAAAAACATTCAGTACTTC. Protein product: CASRYSGPGAKNIQYF.

This sequence joins TRBV5-1 and TRBJ2-3; D might be TRBD1 (8 bases). This CDR3 has 16 amino acids. The ends were cut back, 4 bases at V and 3 bases at J, with 18 bases in the middle. Germline V lookup: CDR1 SGHRS, CDR2 YFSETQ. CDR3: CASSALQGGRTDTQYF. The CDR3, as DNA: TGCGCCAGCAGCGCCTTACAGGGGGGGAGGACAGATACGCAGTATTTT.

J is TRBJ1-1 and V is TRBV2; 11 bases map to TRBD1. J lost 5 bases, V lost 10 bases, and 6 bases had no gene match. CDR1 and CDR2 from the germline V gene are SNHLY and FYNNEI. This CDR3 has 13 residues. The CDR3 protein is CATTGQGGTEAFF. Written as DNA, the CDR3 is TGTGCCACCACGGGACAGGGGGGAACTGAAGCTTTCTTT.

This chain connects TRBV4-1 to TRBJ1-4; D uncertain. CDR1 is MGHRA, CDR2 YSYEKL, per germline. The V and J ends lost 0 bases and 7 bases respectively, with 15 bases between them. The CDR3 sequence is 16 residues long. CDR3 protein: CASSQDLGLGGEKLFF. As DNA, the CDR3 is TGCGCCAGCAGCCAAGATCTCGGCTTGGGAGGTGAAAAACTGTTTTTT.

This clone has only one observation. The chain has TRBV19 and TRBJ2-1; D may be TRBD2 (5 bases). The CDR3 contains 16 residues. V lost 3 bases and J lost 2, with 14 bases in between. Germline V lookup: CDR1 LNHDA, CDR2 SQIVND (reference sequence). The CDR3 loop reads CASSMGTGITYNEQFF. The CDR3 region has the DNA TGTGCCAGTAGTATGGGAACGGGAATAACCTACAATGAGCAGTTCTTC. Together with reference TRBV19 and TRBJ2-1, the CDR3 gives the full variable domain: DGGITQSPKYLFRKEGQNVTLSCEQNLNHDAMYWYRQDPGQGLRLIYYSQIVNDFQKGDIAEGYSVSREKKESFPLTVTSAQKNPTAFYLCASSMGTGITYNEQFFGPGTRLTVL.

This clone occurred a few times. V and J are TRBV28 and TRBJ2-7, with 9 bases lining up with TRBD2. J lost 10 bases, V lost 2 bases, and 6 bases had no gene match. This CDR3 region has 13 residues. Looked up from germline, CDR1 is MDHEN and CDR2 is SYDVKM. The CDR3 is CASSLGGRALQYF. The DNA for the CDR3 is TGTGCCAGCAGTTTAGGCGGGAGGGCCCTCCAGTACTTC.

The CDR3 bases are TGTGCCAGCAGTTTATCCACCGGGGAGCTGTTTTTT. Protein product: CASSLSTGELFF. The rearrangement links TRBV28 to TRBJ2-2; D gene uncertain. The CDR3 length is 12 residues. Germline V gene sequence: CDR1 MDHEN, CDR2 SYDVKM. Trimming removed 1 base from V and 4 bases from J, with 1 base in between.

This chain links TRBV6-6 with TRBJ2-3; D possibly corresponds to TRBD2 (6 bases). The germline V gene encodes CDR1 MNHNY and CDR2 SVGAGI (reference sequence). With 2 bases removed from V and 0 bases from J, the gap between germline ends came to 9 bases. The CDR3 contains 15 residues. CDR3 protein: CASSYPEGSTDTQYF. CDR3 coding DNA: TGTGCCAGCAGTTACCCGGAGGGAAGCACAGATACGCAGTATTTT.

Details on this clone: The junction and the germline gene differ at one end; a read error may be behind it. The gene calls are TRBV2 and TRBJ1-2; 8 positions match TRBD1. This CDR3 is built from 12 residues. Germline lookup yields CDR1 SNHLY and CDR2 FYNNEI. CDR3: CASSEMGQATKF. The CDR3 region has the DNA TGTGCCAGCAGTGAAATGGGACAGGCCACCAAATTC.

This chain uses TRBV6-1 with TRBJ2-1, with no clear D. The CDR3 loop spans 17 amino acids. Germline-derived CDR1 and CDR2 are MNHNS and SASEGT. Trimming cost V 1 base and J 2 bases, with 15 bases left between them. The CDR3 DNA sequence: TGTGCCAGCAGTGAAGGACACCGTGGAAGGCCCTACAATGAGCAGTTCTTC. It yields the protein CASSEGHRGRPYNEQFF.

The genes are TRBV11-2 and TRBJ2-5; no clear D gene. The CDR3 covers 13 residues. The germline gives CDR1 SGHAT, CDR2 FQNNGV. V was trimmed by 6 bases and J by 5 bases, leaving 13 bases between them. The CDR3 here is CASRGWTEETQYF. CDR3 sequence (DNA): TGTGCCAGCAGGGGTTGGACGGAGGAGACCCAGTACTTC.

The rearrangement joins TRBV6-5 to TRBJ1-1; TRBD1 might be the D (5 bases). Trimming removed 5 bases at V and 3 bases at J, with 10 bases between. CDR1 is MNHEY, CDR2 SVGAGI, per germline. The CDR3 is made up of 13 amino acids. The CDR3, as DNA: TGTGCCAGCAGTCTGACAGCTGACACTGAAGCTTTCTTT. Protein product: CASSLTADTEAFF.

Here the CDR3 reads CATSLVAGVTEAFF. The CDR3, as DNA: TGTGCCACCTCATTGGTGGCAGGCGTCACTGAAGCTTTCTTT. The rearrangement uses TRBV6-5 and TRBJ1-1; D gene unclear. V dropped 10 bases and J dropped 4 bases, with 19 bases sitting between them. The CDR3 runs 14 residues. Germline V gene lookup returns CDR1 MNHEY and CDR2 SVGAGI.

V gene TRBV5-5 combines with J gene TRBJ2-1, with 7 bases matching TRBD1. V lost 4 bases and J lost 5; bases outside the gene matches: 9. Per the germline V gene, CDR1 is SGHKS and CDR2 is YYEKEE (reference sequence). The CDR3 has 15 residues. CDR3 sequence: CASSVTGNFHNEQFF. CDR3 coding DNA: TGTGCCAGCAGCGTGACAGGGAACTTTCACAATGAGCAGTTCTTC.

This clone was seen just once. The chain combines TRBV25-1 with TRBJ1-2; 10 bases agree with TRBD1. This CDR3 has 14 residues. CDR1 and CDR2 from the germline V gene are MGHDK and SYGVNS. V dropped 4 bases and J dropped 6; count of bases not matched to a gene: 5. In DNA, the CDR3 is TGTGCCAGCAGTGGGGGGACAGGGGCCCATGGCTACACCTTC. It translates to CASSGGTGAHGYTF.

The chain is built from TRBV11-2 and TRBJ2-2, with D possibly being TRBD1 or TRBD2 (5 bases each). Between the trimmed V and J ends, which lost 5 bases and 8 bases, there was a span of 12 bases. Per the germline V gene, CDR1 is SGHAT and CDR2 is FQNNGV. The CDR3 covers 13 residues. CDR3 DNA sequence: TGTGCCAGCAGCCCGGGACCGCCTGGGGAGCTGTTTTTT. It specifies CASSPGPPGELFF.

The chain uses TRBV29-1 and TRBJ2-1; possible D gene TRBD2, 6 bases. V was pared by 5 bases and J by 7 bases, with 15 bases between. Germline V gives CDR1 SQVTM, CDR2 ANQGSEA. This CDR3 has 13 residues. CDR3 loop: CSVRETGGNEQFF. The CDR3 nucleotides are TGCAGCGTTAGAGAGACCGGGGGTAATGAGCAGTTCTTC.

The genes are TRBV15 and TRBJ2-1; possible D gene TRBD1, 5 bases. The CDR3 sequence is 15 residues long. With 3 bases removed from V and 0 bases from J, the gap between germline ends came to 9 bases. From germline, CDR1 is LNHNV and CDR2 YYDKDF (reference sequence). The CDR3 loop reads CATSRDKSSYNEQFF. For the CDR3, the DNA is TGTGCCACCAGCAGGGACAAGAGCTCCTACAATGAGCAGTTCTTC.

The chain couples TRBV6-1 to TRBJ1-1; a possible D gene is TRBD1 (5 bases). In germline, CDR1 is MNHNS, CDR2 SASEGT. The CDR3 length is 14 residues. V lost 8 bases and J 0 bases, leaving 13 bases between the germline ends. CDR3 in amino acids: CASAGGLLNTEAFF. Here the CDR3 DNA reads TGTGCCAGCGCCGGGGGACTCCTGAACACTGAAGCTTTCTTT.

The chain's CDR3 is CASSDLGTLNTEAFF. DNA of the CDR3: TGTGCCAGCAGCGATCTCGGGACACTGAACACTGAAGCTTTCTTT. The V call is TRBV6-6, the J call TRBJ1-1, with a tentative D call TRBD1 (6 bases). The CDR3 is made up of 15 amino acids. The germline CDR1 and CDR2 sequences are MNHNY and SVGAGI (reference sequence). V was shortened by 6 bases and J by 0 bases, with 14 bases between the two germline ends.

This chain uses TRBV6-1 with TRBJ2-5; D may match TRBD1 or TRBD2 (5 bases each). The germline V and J ends were trimmed by 6 bases and 2 bases, with 10 bases remaining between them. Germline loops: CDR1 MNHNS, CDR2 SASEGT. The CDR3 spans 13 residues. The CDR3 DNA sequence: TGTGCCAGCAGCCATGGGGGACAAGAGACCCAGTACTTC. This encodes CASSHGGQETQYF.

CDR3 coding DNA: TGTGCCAGTAGTATAGGGAAAGCCTTCTCGTCCTACGAGCAGTACTTC. This encodes CASSIGKAFSSYEQYF. The chain couples TRBV19 to TRBJ2-5; unclear D gene. The J call could be wrong; TRBJ2-7 is a better fit for the DNA end. Germline V gene data show CDR1 as LNHDA and CDR2 as SQIVND (reference sequence). The CDR3 totals 16 residues.

The V gene is TRBV30, the J gene TRBJ1-5, with D unclear. Germline V gene lookup returns CDR1 GTSNPN and CDR2 SVGIG (reference sequence). The CDR3 is made up of 15 amino acids. V was shortened by 2 bases and J by 4 bases, with 15 bases between the two germline ends. The CDR3 nucleotides read TGTGCCTGGAGTCTTCGTCTTGGAGGGAATCAGCCCCAGCATTTT. Protein sequence: CAWSLRLGGNQPQHF.

The sample holds one count of this clone. This chain uses TRBV5-4 with TRBJ2-1, with 11 bases aligning to TRBD2. CDR1 SGHNT and CDR2 YYREEE come from the germline V gene (reference sequence). The CDR3 runs 14 residues. The trim removed 1 base at V and 7 bases at J, leaving 1 base unmatched. The CDR3 protein is CASSLRTSGNEQFF. CDR3 DNA sequence: TGTGCCAGCAGCTTGAGGACTAGCGGGAATGAGCAGTTCTTC.

V and J are TRBV28 and TRBJ2-7, with D possibly TRBD1 on 5 matching bases. The germline V gene encodes CDR1 MDHEN and CDR2 SYDVKM. Trimming removed 8 bases at V and 1 base at J, with 15 bases between. The CDR3 length is 14 residues. Here the CDR3 DNA reads TGTGCCAGCGGGGCTCCTAGGGGTTCCTACGAGCAGTACTTC. Protein product: CASGAPRGSYEQYF.

The V call is TRBV28, the J call TRBJ2-1; perhaps TRBD2 as D (6 bases). Per germline, CDR1 MDHEN and CDR2 SYDVKM. The V end was cut by 4 bases, the J end by 6 bases, with 19 bases between. The CDR3 runs 16 residues. CDR3 nucleotides: TGTGCCAGCAGTTACGCGGGGTACCGTAGAAGCAATGAGCAGTTCTTC. Residues: CASSYAGYRRSNEQFF.

The V and J genes are TRBV2 and TRBJ1-4, with D perhaps matching TRBD1 (6 bases). V gave up 6 bases and J gave up 7 bases, with 12 bases separating them. There are 13 residues in the CDR3. The germline V gene has CDR1 SNHLY and CDR2 FYNNEI. The CDR3 DNA is TGTGCCAGCAGGGGGGTAGGGGGTGAAAAACTGTTTTTT. Its protein product is CASRGVGGEKLFF. Complete variable domain (other parts from reference TRBV2 and TRBJ1-4): EPEVTQTPSHQVTQMGQEVILRCVPISNHLYFYWYRQILGQKVEFLVSFYNNEISEKSEIFDDQFSVERPDGSNFTLKIRSTKLEDSAMYFCASRGVGGEKLFFGSGTQLSVL.